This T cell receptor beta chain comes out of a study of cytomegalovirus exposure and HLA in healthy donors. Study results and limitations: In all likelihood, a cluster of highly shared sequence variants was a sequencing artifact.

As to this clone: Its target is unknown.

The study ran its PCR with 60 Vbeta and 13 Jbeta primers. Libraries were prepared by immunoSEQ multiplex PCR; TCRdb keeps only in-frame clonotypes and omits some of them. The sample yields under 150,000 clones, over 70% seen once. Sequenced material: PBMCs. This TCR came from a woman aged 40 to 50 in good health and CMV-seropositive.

This CDR3 reads CASSLEGGGYEQYF. CDR3 nucleotides: TGTGCCAGCAGCTTGGAAGGGGGCGGGTACGAGCAGTACTTC. This sequence joins TRBV5-4 and TRBJ2-7, with 7 bases identical to TRBD1. Germline CDR1 is SGHNT and CDR2 is YYREEE (reference sequence). V was pared by 0 bases and J by 4 bases, with 4 bases of the junction left unmatched. CDR3 size: 14 residues.